Sequencing of this T cell receptor beta chain was carried out in a study of blood T cell repertoires in COVID-19. The ends lost 2 bases at V and 5 bases at J; junction bases unmatched: 7. Germline CDR1 LGHDT, CDR2 YNNKEL (reference sequence). The CDR3 totals 16 residues. Ages ranged from roughly 18 to 100 years, with residence in approximately 23 US areas. Two consecutive negative NP/OP PCR tests, clearance, or resolved symptoms defined Cohort 3 recovery. Original data processing: Amplification of reference gene primers was used by the study to estimate nucleated cell counts. The repertoire was sequenced with immunoSEQ multiplex PCR; TCRdb's copy has only in-frame clones and lacks some. From that table come the V and J calls and clone size; the DNA was used to work out D and trimming. The table includes roughly 500,000 clones, 80% to 90% detected once.

This TCR was recovered from a woman in her sixties who had recovered from COVID-19. J is TRBJ1-3 and V is TRBV3-1 (or the pseudogene TRBV3-2), with 9 bases matching TRBD1. The sample taken for sequencing was PBMCs or T cells enriched from blood (not recorded which). The CDR3 here is CASSQRGQGFRNTIYF. CDR3 DNA: TGTGCCAGCAGCCAAAGGGGACAGGGCTTCCGAAACACCATATATTTT.